These 23 T cell receptor beta chains were all obtained from the same sample, sequenced in a study of T cells in Graves' hyperthyroidism and ophthalmopathy (dated by TCRdb to between 2019 and 2020). The library relied on multiplex PCR. TCRdb lists the instrument as Illumina HiSeq 2000. The TCR beta CDR3 regions were amplified from RNA transcripts. For the first round of RT-PCR on the TCR CDR3, the HTBI primer set was used together with the Qiagen OneStep RT-PCR kit. The public reads were quality trimmed at Q25 with fastp and then assembled into clones with MiXCR by TCRdb, keeping productive beta chains. CDR3 protein sequences are deduplicated, and each keeps its most common genes and DNA. The sample table contains some 460,000 distinct CDR3 sequences; only one count was recorded for 15% to 17% of them. The ten most abundant clones make up around 7% of the sample. The sequenced sample consisted of blood. All receptors come from a woman younger than 30 with Graves' hyperthyroidism.

This chain uses TRBV28 with TRBJ2-1; weak D call: TRBD1 (5 bases). Germline CDR1 and CDR2: MDHEN and SYDVKM. V gave up 7 bases and J gave up 3 bases, with 13 bases separating them. CDR3 length equals 14 residues. The CDR3 DNA reads TGTGCCAGCACGGACACCCGTAGCTACAATGAGCAGTTCTTC. Protein: CASTDTRSYNEQFF.

There are a few counts of this clonotype. A read error is possible here, since a much larger clone lies one base away. The chain recombines TRBV30 with TRBJ1-5; D gene uncertain. Germline V lookup: CDR1 GTSNPN, CDR2 SVGIG (reference sequence). The CDR3 is made up of 15 amino acids. CDR3 sequence (DNA): TGTGCCTGGAGTGTACGTGGCTATAGCAATCGGCCCCAGCATTTT. Protein sequence: CAWSVRGYSNRPQHF.

This clonotype was seen ten or more times. This chain joins TRBV29-1 and TRBJ2-3; unclear D gene. CDR3 length: 13 amino acids. The germline V and J ends were trimmed by 8 bases and 0 bases, with 12 bases remaining between them. In germline, CDR1 is SQVTM, CDR2 ANQGSEA. This CDR3 reads CSYMRSSTDTQYF. DNA for the CDR3: TGCAGCTACATGCGTTCTAGCACAGATACGCAGTATTTT.

Comments on this clonotype: Possible read error: a much larger clone is one base away. The gene calls are TRBV7-2 and TRBJ2-7; D remains ambiguous. The J call may be faulty, since TRBJ2-1 better matches the DNA end. The CDR3 loop spans 13 amino acids. Germline V gene data show CDR1 as SGHTA and CDR2 as FQGNSA. The CDR3 DNA follows: TGTGCCAGCAGCTTAGGGATCGCCTACGAGCAGTTCTTC. Protein product: CASSLGIAYEQFF.

There are a few counts of this clonotype. The V and J genes are TRBV6-4 and TRBJ2-3; D is undetermined. The germline V gene encodes CDR1 MRHNA and CDR2 SNTAGT. The CDR3 spans 15 residues. V lost 3 bases to trimming and J lost 2 bases, with 12 bases between them. The CDR3 protein is CASSEAAGFTDTQYF. Written as DNA, the CDR3 is TGTGCCAGCAGTGAGGCGGCCGGCTTCACAGATACGCAGTATTTT.

This clonotype has a count of ten or more. The chain combines TRBV7-9 with TRBJ2-3; 10 bases are a match to TRBD2. Germline V gene lookup returns CDR1 SEHNR and CDR2 FQNEAQ (reference sequence). The length of the CDR3 is 16 residues. J lost 0 bases, V lost 4 bases, and 4 bases had no gene match. CDR3 sequence: CASSSGLAASTDTQYF. In DNA, the CDR3 is TGTGCCAGCAGCTCCGGACTAGCGGCTAGCACAGATACGCAGTATTTT.

This clonotype was seen ten or more times. The chain uses TRBV4-1 and TRBJ2-3; 11 positions agree with TRBD2. The germline CDR1 and CDR2 sequences are MGHRA and YSYEKL. This CDR3 is built from 16 residues. The V gene end was trimmed by 1 base and the J gene end by 2 bases; junction bases not matched to a gene: 2. The CDR3 protein is CASSQASGGTTDTQYF. For the CDR3, the DNA is TGCGCCAGCAGCCAAGCTAGCGGGGGGACCACAGATACGCAGTATTTT.

Ten or more counts support this clonotype. The V gene is TRBV7-9, the J gene TRBJ2-5, with 10 bases lining up with TRBD2. The germline V gene encodes CDR1 SEHNR and CDR2 FQNEAQ (reference sequence). CDR3 length equals 15 residues. The V gene end was trimmed by 2 bases and the J gene end by 7 bases; junction bases not matched to a gene: 7. The CDR3 here is CASSLLAGVGGTQYF. For the CDR3, the DNA is TGTGCCAGCAGCTTACTAGCGGGGGTCGGGGGGACCCAGTACTTC.

This clonotype was counted ten times or more. This sequence joins TRBV24-1 and TRBJ2-3; 7 bases agree with TRBD1. The CDR3 spans 15 residues. Per germline, CDR1 KGHDR and CDR2 SFDVKD. V lost 3 bases to trimming and J lost 1 base; unmatched junction nucleotides: 3. CDR3 DNA: TGTGCCACCAGTGATCTTGGACAGGGCACAGATACGCAGTATTTT. Translating gives CATSDLGQGTDTQYF.

This clonotype was observed many times. The chain uses TRBV5-1 and TRBJ2-2, with 9 bases identical to TRBD2. The V and J ends lost 5 bases and 0 bases, in that order; junction bases with no gene match: 8. The CDR3 is 17 amino acids. The germline gives CDR1 SGHRS, CDR2 YFSETQ. The CDR3 here is CASSGVAGATNTGELFF. CDR3 nucleotides: TGCGCCAGCAGTGGTGTAGCGGGAGCTACGAACACCGGGGAGCTGTTTTTT. The whole variable domain, remainder taken from reference TRBV5-1 and TRBJ2-2, is KAGVTQTPRYLIKTRGQQVTLSCSPISGHRSVSWYQQTPGQGLQFLFEYFSETQRNKGNFPGRFSGRQFSNSRSEMNVSTLELGDSALYLCASSGVAGATNTGELFFGEGSRLTVL.

The rearrangement links TRBV7-3 to TRBJ2-2, with 7 bases matching TRBD2. Germline CDR1 is SGHTA and CDR2 is FQGTGA. This CDR3 contains 17 residues. Trimming removed 0 bases from V and 5 bases from J; junction bases left unmatched: 9. The CDR3 sequence is CASSLTGGPLETGELFF. Written as DNA, the CDR3 is TGTGCCAGCAGCTTAACGGGAGGGCCTTTGGAAACCGGGGAGCTGTTTTTT.

This clonotype was seen a handful of times. The gene calls are TRBV5-1 and TRBJ2-7, with 8 bases fitting TRBD1. Germline CDR1 is SGHRS and CDR2 is YFSETQ. The CDR3 is made up of 15 amino acids. With 0 bases clipped from V and 6 bases from J, the junction kept 8 bases outside the gene matches. The CDR3 here is CASSLDQAGGSEQYF. CDR3 coding DNA: TGCGCCAGCAGCTTGGATCAGGCAGGGGGCAGCGAGCAGTACTTC.

This clonotype has a count of ten or more. This chain links TRBV6-2 or TRBV6-3 with TRBJ2-1; 13 positions agree with TRBD2. The CDR3 is made up of 17 amino acids. V shed 0 bases, J shed 4 bases, and the junction held 3 bases outside the gene matches. Per germline, CDR1 MNHEY and CDR2 SVGEGT. CDR3 amino acids: CASSYSGLAGVYNEQFF. CDR3 DNA: TGTGCCAGCAGTTACTCCGGACTAGCGGGGGTGTACAATGAGCAGTTCTTC.

This clonotype was counted a few times. This sequence joins TRBV20-1 and TRBJ2-3; 15 bases line up with TRBD2. The CDR3 is 16 residues long. Unmatched junction bases numbered 7, after V lost 5 bases and J lost 4 bases. The germline gives CDR1 DFQATT, CDR2 SNEGSKA (reference sequence). The CDR3 region is CSAPRTSGGGADTQYF. The CDR3 DNA reads as TGCAGTGCTCCGCGGACTAGCGGGGGGGGGGCAGATACGCAGTATTTT.

There are many counts of this clonotype. This rearrangement joins TRBV2 to TRBJ2-5, with 7 bases matching TRBD2. The germline V gene has CDR1 SNHLY and CDR2 FYNNEI. J was trimmed by 5 bases and V by 7 bases; bases with no gene match: 19. The CDR3 consists of 17 residues. The chain's CDR3 is CASKRREAGDSGETQYF. The DNA of the CDR3 is TGTGCCAGCAAAAGGAGGGAGGCGGGAGATTCCGGGGAGACCCAGTACTTC.

The rearrangement links TRBV28 to TRBJ2-3; possible D gene TRBD2, 6 bases. V lost 5 bases and J lost 2, with 14 bases in between. Germline V gene data show CDR1 as MDHEN and CDR2 as SYDVKM. The CDR3 runs 15 residues. The CDR3 nucleotides are TGTGCCAGCAGTCTGGGAGGTACTAACACAGATACGCAGTATTTT. The encoded protein is CASSLGGTNTDTQYF. Full variable domain (missing parts from reference TRBV28 and TRBJ2-3): DVKVTQSSRYLVKRTGEKVFLECVQDMDHENMFWYRQDPGLGLRLIYFSYDVKMKEKGDIPEGYSVSREKKERFSLILESASTNQTSMYLCASSLGGTNTDTQYFGPGTRLTVL.

This clonotype was seen ten or more times. The chain employs TRBV13 and TRBJ2-6; TRBD1 matches 7 bases. The germline V gene has CDR1 PRHDT and CDR2 FYEKMQ (reference sequence). This CDR3 is 17 amino acids long. V lost 5 bases to trimming and J lost 1 base; unmatched junction nucleotides: 8. The CDR3 spells CASSTALQGSGANVLTF. The CDR3 DNA follows: TGTGCCAGCAGCACAGCTCTACAGGGGTCTGGGGCCAACGTCCTGACTTTC.

In its sample, this clonotype was seen many times. CDR3 coding DNA: TGTGCCAGCTCACCGAACGGCCCTTACGAGCAGTACTTC. This gives the protein CASSPNGPYEQYF. The V gene is TRBV18, the J gene TRBJ2-7; D ambiguous. This CDR3 comprises 13 residues. V shed 3 bases and J shed 4 bases, with 10 bases lying between them. CDR1 and CDR2 from the germline V gene are KGHSH and LQKENI.

In this sample, this clonotype turned up many times. The rearrangement uses TRBV7-6 and TRBJ2-7; TRBD2 matches 7 bases. Unmatched junction bases numbered 11, after V lost 1 base and J lost 2 bases. Germline V gene data show CDR1 as SGHVS and CDR2 as FNYEAQ. The CDR3 is made up of 17 amino acids. The CDR3 DNA sequence: TGTGCCAGCAGCTTAGACGTGGGAGGGCCGTCGGCCTACGAGCAGTACTTC. Translating it yields CASSLDVGGPSAYEQYF.

This clonotype was recorded many times. This chain joins TRBV5-1 and TRBJ2-1; TRBD2 matches 12 bases. Germline V lookup: CDR1 SGHRS, CDR2 YFSETQ. The J segment lost 8 bases and the V segment lost 2 bases, leaving 5 bases of the junction unmatched. The CDR3 runs to 15 residues. Here the CDR3 DNA reads TGCGCCAGCAGCTTTCTAGCGGGAGGGGTCGATGAGCAGTTCTTC. Translation gives CASSFLAGGVDEQFF.

With regard to this clonotype: This may stem from a read error, because a much larger clone lies one nucleotide away. The chain combines TRBV13 with TRBJ1-2, with 9 bases that match TRBD1. The germline V gene encodes CDR1 PRHDT and CDR2 FYEKMQ (reference sequence). J was trimmed by 6 bases and V by 3 bases; bases with no gene match: 5. The CDR3 is 14 amino acids. The CDR3 reads CASSFVDRGNGYTF. In DNA, the CDR3 is TGTGCCAGCAGCTTCGTGGACAGGGGAAATGGCTACACCTTC. Full variable domain (remainder filled in from reference TRBV13 and TRBJ1-2): AAGVIQSPRHLIKEKRETATLKCYPIPRHDTVYWYQQGPGQDPQFLISFYEKMQSDKGSIPDRFSAQQFSDYHSELNMSSLELGDSALYFCASSFVDRGNGYTFGSGTRLTVV.

This clonotype appeared many times. V is TRBV24-1 and J is TRBJ2-7; D may be TRBD2 (6 bases). Germline CDR1 is KGHDR and CDR2 is SFDVKD. The ends were cut back, 8 bases at V and 0 bases at J, with 13 bases in the middle. The CDR3 runs to 14 residues. The CDR3 DNA reads as TGTGCCACCACACGACGGGGGAGCTCCTACGAGCAGTACTTC. It is translated as CATTRRGSSYEQYF.

V usage is TRBV15 and J usage is TRBJ1-2, with TRBD1 matching over 7 bases. Germline CDR1 is LNHNV and CDR2 is YYDKDF (reference sequence). Trimming took 1 base from V and 8 from J; bases not matched to a gene: 7. This CDR3 has 14 residues. This CDR3 is CATSRAPGGEGYTF. The CDR3 DNA reads TGTGCCACCAGCAGAGCCCCAGGGGGGGAAGGCTACACCTTC.